This T cell receptor beta chain was recorded in a study of blood T cells in healthy people across ages. Across the study: Template switching recovered approximately one barcoded beta molecule for every two T cells.

Primers used in a second PCR of roughly 6 to 11 cycles were a sample-barcoded 5' primer and a J-beta primer mix. CDR3-containing paired-end reads numbering at least 2.5 million came from each sample. Via MiXCR, TCRdb re-called the 5' RACE reads, giving one row per CDR3 protein. The profile shows over 300,000 distinct CDR3 sequences, more than 45% of them singletons. Samples each yielded at least 5 micrograms of total RNA. V gave up 5 bases and J gave up 3 bases; unmatched junction bases: 4. Per germline, CDR1 SGDLS and CDR2 YYNGEE. The CDR3 covers 14 residues. Sequenced sample: blood. This rearrangement joins TRBV9 to TRBJ2-5, with TRBD1 matching 10 bases. The source of this sequence is a man in his 60s in good health. Here the CDR3 reads CASSAGTGEETQYF. Written as DNA, the CDR3 is TGTGCCAGCAGTGCCGGGACAGGGGAAGAGACCCAGTACTTC. Complete variable domain (other parts from reference TRBV9 and TRBJ2-5): DSGVTQTPKHLITATGQRVTLRCSPRSGDLSVYWYQQSLDQGLQFLIQYYNGEERAKGNILERFSAQQFPDLHSELNLSSLELGDSALYFCASSAGTGEETQYFGPGTRLLVL.